The 32 T cell receptor beta chains reported below all come from one sample, sequenced in a study of CD8+CD57+ T cells in acquired aplastic anemia. The authors sequenced patients whose flow cytometry had shown CD8+CD57+ cell expansion. Using genomic DNA as the template, TCR beta VDJ and CDR3 profiling was carried out. TCRdb fed the reads into MiXCR, producing one record per CDR3 protein. The sample records hundreds of thousands of distinct CDR3 sequences, under 65% being singletons. Sequencing used sorted CD4+, CD8+, or CD8+CD57+ T cells (not recorded which) from PBMCs. All receptors derive from a human donor with aplastic anemia.

The V call is TRBV2, the J call TRBJ1-1; D is unresolved. In germline, CDR1 is SNHLY, CDR2 FYNNEI. V was clipped by 6 bases and J by 5 bases, with 10 bases between them. The CDR3 is made up of 12 amino acids. The CDR3 sequence is CASRARRTEAFF. In DNA form, the CDR3 reads TGTGCCAGCAGGGCTCGGCGGACTGAAGCTTTCTTT.

The chain uses TRBV9 and TRBJ2-7; TRBD1 is a possible D gene (6 bases). The CDR3 loop spans 16 amino acids. V was clipped by 0 bases and J by 5 bases, with 18 bases between them. From germline, CDR1 is SGDLS and CDR2 YYNGEE. Written as DNA, the CDR3 is TGTGCCAGCAGCGTAGCTACAGGGACCGTTTTCGACGAGCAGTACTTC. It yields the protein CASSVATGTVFDEQYF.

The chain combines TRBV2 with TRBJ1-5; 9 bases line up with TRBD1. The trim removed 6 bases at V and 4 bases at J, leaving 7 bases unmatched. This CDR3 comprises 15 residues. In germline, CDR1 is SNHLY, CDR2 FYNNEI. The chain's CDR3 is CASSSNRGPNQPQHF. Here the CDR3 DNA reads TGTGCCAGCAGCAGTAACAGGGGGCCTAATCAGCCCCAGCATTTT.

Ten or more counts support this clonotype. V and J are TRBV5-6 and TRBJ1-2, with no clear D. Trimming shortened V by 4 bases and J by 3 bases, and 16 bases separated the two germline ends. The CDR3 is made up of 15 amino acids. The germline V gene has CDR1 SGHDT and CDR2 YYEEEE. The DNA for the CDR3 is TGTGCCAGCAGCCTGGGTTCGGGCAGCCACTATGGCTACACCTTC. Translating it yields CASSLGSGSHYGYTF. Complete variable domain (other parts from reference TRBV5-6 and TRBJ1-2): DAGVTQSPTHLIKTRGQQVTLRCSPKSGHDTVSWYQQALGQGPQFIFQYYEEEERQRGNFPDRFSGHQFPNYSSELNVNALLLGDSALYLCASSLGSGSHYGYTFGSGTRLTVV.

This chain joins TRBV11-2 and TRBJ1-6; D gene unclear. Germline assignment: CDR1 SGHAT and CDR2 FQNNGV. The CDR3 totals 14 residues. Deletions cut 3 bases from V and 9 bases from J, with 12 bases between. CDR3 DNA: TGTGCCAGCAGCTTTGGTCGGGAAAGTTCACCCCTCCACTTT. It yields the protein CASSFGRESSPLHF.

V usage is TRBV29-1 and J usage is TRBJ1-2; 12 bases map to TRBD1. V shed 6 bases and J 8 bases; nucleotides not matched to a gene: 7. Germline V gene data show CDR1 as SQVTM and CDR2 as ANQGSEA. CDR3 size: 13 residues. CDR3 sequence (DNA): TGCAGCGTGCCGGGACAGGGGGCCTTAGGCTACACCTTC. Translated: CSVPGQGALGYTF. Supplemented by reference TRBV29-1 and TRBJ1-2, the full variable domain reads SAVISQKPSRDICQRGTSLTIQCQVDSQVTMMFWYRQQPGQSLTLIATANQGSEATYESGFVIDKFPISRPNLTFSTLTVSNMSPEDSSIYLCSVPGQGALGYTFGSGTRLTVV.

There are many counts of this clonotype. The chain is built from TRBV5-1 and TRBJ2-5; D assignment may be TRBD1 or TRBD2 (6 bases each). This CDR3 comprises 14 residues. Trimming left V 3 bases short and J 5 bases short, with 14 bases between. From germline, CDR1 is SGHRS and CDR2 YFSETQ. The DNA for the CDR3 is TGCGCCAGCAGCTCGACTGAGGGGGGCGAGACCCAGTACTTC. Amino acids: CASSSTEGGETQYF. Variable domain in full (rest from reference TRBV5-1 and TRBJ2-5): KAGVTQTPRYLIKTRGQQVTLSCSPISGHRSVSWYQQTPGQGLQFLFEYFSETQRNKGNFPGRFSGRQFSNSRSEMNVSTLELGDSALYLCASSSTEGGETQYFGPGTRLLVL.

The rearrangement links TRBV5-8 to TRBJ2-5; maybe TRBD2 (6 bases). The CDR3 runs 14 residues. Between the trimmed V and J ends, which lost 5 bases and 5 bases, there was a span of 16 bases. Germline V gives CDR1 SGHTS, CDR2 YDEGEE. The DNA of the CDR3 is TGTGCCAGCAGTGAAGCCGGAGGGGTGGAGACCCAGTACTTC. Protein: CASSEAGGVETQYF.

The chain joins TRBV6-1 to TRBJ2-7, with a tentative D call TRBD1 (7 bases). Germline V CDR1 and CDR2: MNHNS, SASEGT. Trimming left V 3 bases short and J 2 bases short, with 11 bases between. CDR3 size: 14 residues. CDR3 protein: CASSEAGQPYEQYF. In DNA form, the CDR3 reads TGTGCCAGCAGTGAGGCGGGACAGCCCTACGAGCAGTACTTC.

This clonotype was seen many times. The chain uses TRBV18 and TRBJ2-7; D may correspond to TRBD1 or TRBD2 (5 bases each). CDR3 length: 16 amino acids. Per the germline V gene, CDR1 is KGHSH and CDR2 is LQKENI. V lost 0 bases and J 6 bases, leaving 18 bases between the germline ends. DNA of the CDR3: TGTGCCAGCTCACCACCGATTGGGGCAGTGAGGGGCGAGCAGTACTTC. It encodes CASSPPIGAVRGEQYF. The complete variable domain, with remaining parts taken from reference TRBV18 and TRBJ2-7, reads NAGVMQNPRHLVRRRGQEARLRCSPMKGHSHVYWYRQLPEEGLKFMVYLQKENIIDESGMPKERFSAEFPKEGPSILRIQQVVRGDSAAYFCASSPPIGAVRGEQYFGPGTRLTVT.

V and J are TRBV15 and TRBJ2-1; 7 positions match TRBD2. Germline-derived CDR1 and CDR2 are LNHNV and YYDKDF (reference sequence). The CDR3 is 13 amino acids. CDR3 in amino acids: CATGGLSYNEQFF. CDR3 nucleotide sequence: TGTGCGACGGGAGGCTTATCCTACAATGAGCAGTTCTTC.

The genes are TRBV19 and TRBJ2-5; TRBD1 agrees at 10 bases. The germline CDR1 and CDR2 sequences are LNHDA and SQIVND (reference sequence). J gave up 5 bases and V 5 bases, and 5 bases lay outside the gene matches. CDR3 length equals 14 residues. CDR3 sequence (DNA): TGTGCCAGTAGTGGCTTGGGACAGGGGGAGACCCAGTACTTC. Protein sequence: CASSGLGQGETQYF.

The V and J genes are TRBV29-1 and TRBJ2-3; TRBD1 matches 10 bases. Trimming cost V 6 bases and J 4 bases; bases outside gene matches: 7. The CDR3 has 14 amino acids. Per the germline V gene, CDR1 is SQVTM and CDR2 is ANQGSEA. The CDR3 bases are TGCAGCGTCACGGGACAGGGGAGAGCAGATACGCAGTATTTT. This sequence encodes CSVTGQGRADTQYF.

This clonotype was counted at least ten times. CDR3 loop: CASSQETWTEAFF. The CDR3 DNA reads as TGCGCCAGCAGCCAAGAAACATGGACTGAAGCTTTCTTT. The chain uses TRBV4-1 and TRBJ1-1, with D hard to call. Germline values: CDR1 MGHRA, CDR2 YSYEKL. The length of the CDR3 is 13 residues. V dropped 0 bases and J dropped 5 bases, with 7 bases sitting between them.

The chain recombines TRBV2 with TRBJ2-5; perhaps D is TRBD1 or TRBD2 (6 bases each). V was shortened by 4 bases and J by 0 bases, with 18 bases between the two germline ends. This CDR3 has 17 residues. Germline V gene lookup returns CDR1 SNHLY and CDR2 FYNNEI. CDR3 sequence reads: CASSGQAPGGYQETQYF. CDR3 coding DNA: TGTGCCAGCAGTGGACAGGCACCCGGGGGCTACCAAGAGACCCAGTACTTC.

This clonotype occurred many times. V gene TRBV15 combines with J gene TRBJ2-2, with D perhaps TRBD1 or TRBD2 (6 bases each). This CDR3 spans 14 amino acids. Trimming took off 8 bases at V and 9 bases at J, with 19 bases between the two ends. Germline V lookup: CDR1 LNHNV, CDR2 YYDKDF (reference sequence). CDR3 bases: TGTGCCACCCTTCAGAGGGGGGAAGGCAGGGAGCTGTTTTTT. It is translated as CATLQRGEGRELFF.

The V call is TRBV15, the J call TRBJ2-2; 10 bases map to TRBD1. CDR1 and CDR2 (germline): LNHNV, YYDKDF (reference sequence). The V segment lost 9 bases and the J segment 5 bases; nucleotides outside the gene matches: 9. The CDR3 covers 15 residues. This CDR3 reads CATGDRGRRTGELFF. The CDR3 DNA follows: TGTGCCACAGGAGACAGGGGGCGCCGGACCGGGGAGCTGTTTTTT.

This chain uses TRBV20-1 with TRBJ2-1; D call uncertain. The CDR3 extends over 13 amino acids. Germline CDR1 reads DFQATT; CDR2 reads SNEGSKA (reference sequence). Between the trimmed V and J ends, which lost 6 bases and 2 bases, there was a span of 11 bases. This chain's CDR3 is CSALRGAYNEQFF. The CDR3 nucleotides are TGCAGTGCGCTTCGCGGAGCCTACAATGAGCAGTTCTTC.

This rearrangement joins TRBV6-5 to TRBJ2-3; TRBD2 matches 7 bases. After removal of 6 bases from V and 2 bases from J, the junction contained 8 bases not matched to a gene. The CDR3 length is 15 residues. CDR1 and CDR2 (germline): MNHEY, SVGAGI. The CDR3 region has the DNA TGTGCCAGCAGACCAAGCGGGGAAAACACAGATACGCAGTATTTT. It translates to CASRPSGENTDTQYF.

As regards this clonotype: It may be a read error: a sequence one base away is much more abundant. This chain links TRBV7-9 with TRBJ2-1; no clear D gene. This CDR3 region has 13 residues. Germline CDR1 is SEHNR and CDR2 is FQNEAQ (reference sequence). CDR3 protein: CASSSVARNVQFF. The CDR3 nucleotides are TGTGCCAGCAGCTCAGTGGCTCGCAATGTGCAGTTCTTC.

This clonotype was found many times. The CDR3 DNA sequence: TGTGCCAGCACGCAACAGGGGGCTGGAAACACCATATATTTT. Encoded protein: CASTQQGAGNTIYF. The chain uses TRBV2 and TRBJ1-3; 8 positions match TRBD1. V was clipped by 7 bases and J by 2 bases; unmatched bases: 4. The CDR3 extends over 14 amino acids. Germline V gene data show CDR1 as SNHLY and CDR2 as FYNNEI.

The V and J genes are TRBV2 and TRBJ2-1; D call uncertain. From germline, CDR1 is SNHLY and CDR2 FYNNEI. Trimming removed 6 bases from V and 5 bases from J, with 14 bases in between. This CDR3 comprises 14 residues. The chain's CDR3 is CASSLESRNNEQFF. The CDR3 nucleotides read TGTGCCAGCAGCCTCGAATCTAGGAACAATGAGCAGTTCTTC.

The chain uses TRBV9 and TRBJ2-3, with 7 bases lining up with TRBD1. Trimming cost V 0 bases and J 6 bases; bases outside gene matches: 7. CDR1 and CDR2 (germline): SGDLS, YYNGEE. This CDR3 contains 15 residues. The CDR3 spells CASSVGGGGIDTQYF. CDR3 DNA: TGTGCCAGCAGCGTAGGAGGGGGCGGCATCGATACGCAGTATTTT.

The chain couples TRBV20-1 to TRBJ2-5; TRBD2 matches at 10 bases. V shed 3 bases and J 2 bases; nucleotides not matched to a gene: 3. Germline CDR1 and CDR2: DFQATT and SNEGSKA (reference sequence). There are 14 residues in the CDR3. The CDR3 nucleotides read TGCAGTGCTAGGTGGACTAGCGGTCAAGAGACCCAGTACTTC. Translation: CSARWTSGQETQYF.

This chain joins TRBV19 and TRBJ2-7; TRBD2 agrees at 8 bases. CDR1 is LNHDA and CDR2 is SQIVND in the germline V gene (reference sequence). The CDR3 runs 14 residues. Germline trimming cut 4 bases from V and 3 bases from J; bases unmatched to any gene: 5. This CDR3 is CASSTPGTSYEQYF. The DNA of the CDR3 is TGTGCCAGTAGTACTCCCGGGACTAGCTACGAGCAGTACTTC.

V is TRBV7-2 and J is TRBJ2-1; TRBD1 agrees at 9 bases. CDR1 and CDR2 (germline): SGHTA, FQGNSA. There are 13 residues in the CDR3. V trimming: 5 bases; J trimming: 12 bases; junction bases outside the gene matches: 8. CDR3 in DNA: TGTGCCAGCAGCGGGAGGACAGGGGTTGGGCAGTTCTTC. Its translation is CASSGRTGVGQFF.

This chain connects TRBV7-9 to TRBJ1-1; TRBD1 agrees at 11 bases. This CDR3 is 14 amino acids long. V lost 6 bases to trimming and J lost 4 bases; unmatched junction nucleotides: 4. Germline-derived CDR1 and CDR2 are SEHNR and FQNEAQ (reference sequence). The CDR3 region has the DNA TGTGCCAGCAGTCGTGGGACAGGGGGCACTGAAGCTTTCTTT. Its translation is CASSRGTGGTEAFF.

This clonotype was picked up one time. The chain joins TRBV20-1 to TRBJ2-5; D not certain. CDR1 is DFQATT, CDR2 SNEGSKA, per germline (reference sequence). The CDR3 contains 14 residues. Trimming cost V 1 base and J 0 bases, with 9 bases left between them. The chain's CDR3 is CSARGPTYQETQYF. For the CDR3, the DNA is TGCAGTGCTAGAGGGCCGACGTACCAAGAGACCCAGTACTTC.

This sequence joins TRBV6-4 and TRBJ2-2; D is unresolved. With 0 bases removed from V and 2 bases from J, the gap between germline ends came to 4 bases. Germline CDR1 MRHNA, CDR2 SNTAGT. There are 14 residues in the CDR3. CDR3 sequence reads: CASSDSDNTGELFF. The CDR3 nucleotides read TGTGCCAGCAGTGACTCGGACAACACCGGGGAGCTGTTTTTT.

Comments on this clonotype: This may arise from a read error, as a much more abundant clone is one base away. The chain joins TRBV10-3 to TRBJ1-3; D uncertain. The V gene's germline CDR1 is ENHRY and CDR2 SYGVKD. The ends were cut back, 3 bases at V and 2 bases at J, with 11 bases in the middle. The CDR3 has 15 amino acids. CDR3 sequence: CAISENGNTGNTIYF. In nucleotides, the CDR3 is TGTGCCATCAGTGAAAATGGGAACACTGGAAACACCATATATTTT.

This clonotype was seen at least ten times. The V and J genes are TRBV2 and TRBJ2-5; 9 bases are a match to TRBD2. CDR1 is SNHLY, CDR2 FYNNEI, per germline. The length of the CDR3 is 15 residues. Trimming cost V 5 bases and J 1 base; bases outside gene matches: 5. CDR3 nucleotide sequence: TGTGCCAGCAGTTCGGCGCGGGGGGGCCAAGAGACCCAGTACTTC. Protein: CASSSARGGQETQYF. The full variable domain, its missing parts supplied by reference TRBV2 and TRBJ2-5, is EPEVTQTPSHQVTQMGQEVILRCVPISNHLYFYWYRQILGQKVEFLVSFYNNEISEKSEIFDDQFSVERPDGSNFTLKIRSTKLEDSAMYFCASSSARGGQETQYFGPGTRLLVL.

V gene TRBV7-3 combines with J gene TRBJ2-7; 7 nucleotides align to TRBD2. There are 14 residues in the CDR3. V was pared by 5 bases and J by 6 bases, with 10 bases of the junction left unmatched. From germline, CDR1 is SGHTA and CDR2 FQGTGA. The CDR3 protein is CASSTGLESAEQYF. The CDR3 DNA reads TGTGCCAGCAGCACAGGACTAGAATCGGCCGAGCAGTACTTC.